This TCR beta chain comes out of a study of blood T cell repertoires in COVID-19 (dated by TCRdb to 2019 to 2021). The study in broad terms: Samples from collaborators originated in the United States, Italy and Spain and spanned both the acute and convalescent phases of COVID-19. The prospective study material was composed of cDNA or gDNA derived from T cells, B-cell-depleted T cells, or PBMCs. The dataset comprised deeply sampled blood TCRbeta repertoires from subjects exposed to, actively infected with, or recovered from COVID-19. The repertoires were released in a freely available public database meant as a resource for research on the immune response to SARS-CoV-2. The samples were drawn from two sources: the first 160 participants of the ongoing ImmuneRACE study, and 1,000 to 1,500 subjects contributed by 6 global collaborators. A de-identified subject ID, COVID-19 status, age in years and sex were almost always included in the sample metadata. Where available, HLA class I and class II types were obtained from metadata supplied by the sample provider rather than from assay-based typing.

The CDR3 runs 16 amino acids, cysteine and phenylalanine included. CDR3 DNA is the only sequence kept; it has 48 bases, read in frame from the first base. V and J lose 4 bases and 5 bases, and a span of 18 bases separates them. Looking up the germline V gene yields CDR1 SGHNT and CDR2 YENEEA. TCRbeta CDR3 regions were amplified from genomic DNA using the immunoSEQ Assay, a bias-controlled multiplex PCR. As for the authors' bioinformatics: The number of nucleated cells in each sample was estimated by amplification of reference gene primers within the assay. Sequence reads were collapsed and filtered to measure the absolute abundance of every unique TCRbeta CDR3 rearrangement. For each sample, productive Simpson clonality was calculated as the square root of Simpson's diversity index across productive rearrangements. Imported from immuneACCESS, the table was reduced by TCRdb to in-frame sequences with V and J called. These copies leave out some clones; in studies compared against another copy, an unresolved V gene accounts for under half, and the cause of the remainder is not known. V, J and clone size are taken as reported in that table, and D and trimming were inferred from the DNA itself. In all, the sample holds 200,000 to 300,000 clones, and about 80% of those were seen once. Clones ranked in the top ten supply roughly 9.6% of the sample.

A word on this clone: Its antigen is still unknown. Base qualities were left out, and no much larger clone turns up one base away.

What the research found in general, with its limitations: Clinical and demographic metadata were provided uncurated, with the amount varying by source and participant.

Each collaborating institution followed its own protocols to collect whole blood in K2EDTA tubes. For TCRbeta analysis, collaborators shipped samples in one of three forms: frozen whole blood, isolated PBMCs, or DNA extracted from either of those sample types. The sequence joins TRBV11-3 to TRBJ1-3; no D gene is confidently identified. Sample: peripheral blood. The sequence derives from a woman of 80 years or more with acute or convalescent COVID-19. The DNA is TGTGCCAGCAGCTCCCCCCCGAGGTACGGGAGAAACACCATATATTTT. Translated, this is CASSSPPRYGRNTIYF.